This T cell receptor beta chain was captured by sequencing in a study of blood T cell repertoires in COVID-19. As for the study in general: The samples span acute and convalescent COVID-19 from the United States, Italy and Spain. PBMCs, B-cell-depleted T cells, or T cells provided the cDNA or gDNA that made up the material.

Original analysis: How many nucleated cells were present was estimated from reference gene primer amplification. Generated by immunoSEQ multiplex PCR, the TCRdb table keeps only in-frame clones and is missing some. Clonal size and the V and J genes are those of that table, whereas D and trimming came from the DNA. The sample carries around 72,000 clones, approximately 85% recorded once. Trimming removed 5 bases from V and 1 base from J; junction bases left unmatched: 8. CDR3 length: 15 amino acids. CDR1 is SGHAT, CDR2 FQDESV, per germline (reference sequence). This sequence originates from a middle-aged man with acute or convalescent COVID-19. The rearrangement links TRBV11-1 to TRBJ2-7, with 7 bases identical to TRBD1. The sequenced sample was peripheral blood. The CDR3 reads CASSGQDSLSYEQYF. The CDR3 bases are TGTGCCAGCAGCGGACAGGATTCCCTTTCCTACGAGCAGTACTTC.